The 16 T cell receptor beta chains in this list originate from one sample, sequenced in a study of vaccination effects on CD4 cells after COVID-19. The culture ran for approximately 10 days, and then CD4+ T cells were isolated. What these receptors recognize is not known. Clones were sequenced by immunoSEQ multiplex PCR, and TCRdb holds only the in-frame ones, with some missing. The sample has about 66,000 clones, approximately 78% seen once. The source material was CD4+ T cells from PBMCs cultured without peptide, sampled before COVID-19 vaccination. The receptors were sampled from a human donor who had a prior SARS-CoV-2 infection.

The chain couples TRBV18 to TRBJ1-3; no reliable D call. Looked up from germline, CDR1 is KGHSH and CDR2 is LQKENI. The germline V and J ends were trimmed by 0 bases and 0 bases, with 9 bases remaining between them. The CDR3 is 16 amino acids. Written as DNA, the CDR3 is TGTGCCAGCTCACCACCGGGGTCCTACTCTGGAAACACCATATATTTT. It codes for CASSPPGSYSGNTIYF.

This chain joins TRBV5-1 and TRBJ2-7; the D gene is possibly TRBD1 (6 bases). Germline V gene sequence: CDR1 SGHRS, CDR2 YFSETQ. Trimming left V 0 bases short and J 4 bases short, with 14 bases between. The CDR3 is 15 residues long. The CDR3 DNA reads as TGCGCCAGCAGCTTGGTTCAGGGGCGAAGGTACGAGCAGTACTTC. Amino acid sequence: CASSLVQGRRYEQYF. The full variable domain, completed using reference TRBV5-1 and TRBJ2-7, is KAGVTQTPRYLIKTRGQQVTLSCSPISGHRSVSWYQQTPGQGLQFLFEYFSETQRNKGNFPGRFSGRQFSNSRSEMNVSTLELGDSALYLCASSLVQGRRYEQYFGPGTRLTVT.

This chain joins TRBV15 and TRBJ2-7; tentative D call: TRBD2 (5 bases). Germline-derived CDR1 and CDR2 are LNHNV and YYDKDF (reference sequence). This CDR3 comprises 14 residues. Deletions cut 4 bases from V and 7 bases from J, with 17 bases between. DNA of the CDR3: TGTGCCACCAGCACGGACTTTCGGCTAAGTGAGCAGTACTTC. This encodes CATSTDFRLSEQYF.

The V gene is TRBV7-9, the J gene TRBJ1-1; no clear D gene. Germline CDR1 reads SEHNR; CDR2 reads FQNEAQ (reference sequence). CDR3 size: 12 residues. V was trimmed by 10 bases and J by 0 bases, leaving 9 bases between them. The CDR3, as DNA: TGTGCCACCGGGCTCCTGAACACTGAAGCTTTCTTT. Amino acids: CATGLLNTEAFF.

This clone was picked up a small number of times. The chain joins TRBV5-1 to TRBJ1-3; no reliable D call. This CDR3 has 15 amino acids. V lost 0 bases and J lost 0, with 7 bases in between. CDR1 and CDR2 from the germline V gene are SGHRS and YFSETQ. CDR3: CASSLDGYSGNTIYF. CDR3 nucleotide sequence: TGCGCCAGCAGCTTGGACGGCTACTCTGGAAACACCATATATTTT.

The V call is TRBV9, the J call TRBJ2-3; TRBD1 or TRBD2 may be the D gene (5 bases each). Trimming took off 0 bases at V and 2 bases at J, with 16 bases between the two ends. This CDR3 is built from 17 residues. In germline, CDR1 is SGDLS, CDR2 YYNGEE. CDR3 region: CASSVGGRGPNTDTQYF. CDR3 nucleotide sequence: TGTGCCAGCAGCGTAGGGGGAAGGGGACCGAACACAGATACGCAGTATTTT.

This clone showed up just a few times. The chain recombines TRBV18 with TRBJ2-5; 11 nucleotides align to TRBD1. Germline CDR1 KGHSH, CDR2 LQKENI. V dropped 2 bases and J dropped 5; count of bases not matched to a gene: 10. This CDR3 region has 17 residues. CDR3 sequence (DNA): TGTGCCAGCTCACCAAGCACCGGGACAGGGGGATATGAGACCCAGTACTTC. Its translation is CASSPSTGTGGYETQYF.

The CDR3 DNA reads TGTGCCAGCAGTTTAGGTAGGGGCTTGAACACTGAAGCTTTCTTT. Protein sequence: CASSLGRGLNTEAFF. The gene calls are TRBV27 and TRBJ1-1; TRBD1 might be the D (5 bases). Trimming took off 2 bases at V and 0 bases at J, with 10 bases between the two ends. Germline CDR1 reads MNHEY; CDR2 reads SMNVEV (reference sequence). The CDR3 has 15 amino acids.

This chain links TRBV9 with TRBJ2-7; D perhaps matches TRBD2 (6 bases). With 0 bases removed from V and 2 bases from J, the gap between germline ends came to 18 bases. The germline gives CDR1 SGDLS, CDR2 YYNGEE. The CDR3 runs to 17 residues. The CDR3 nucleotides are TGTGCCAGCAGCGTAGGTGGTACCGTGGACTATCCCTACGAGCAGTACTTC. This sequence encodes CASSVGGTVDYPYEQYF.

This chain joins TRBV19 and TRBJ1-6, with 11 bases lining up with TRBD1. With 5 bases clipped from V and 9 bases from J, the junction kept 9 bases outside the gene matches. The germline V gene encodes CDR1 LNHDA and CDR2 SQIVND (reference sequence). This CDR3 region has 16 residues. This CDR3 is CASSAGTGGLSSPLHF. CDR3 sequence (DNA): TGTGCCAGTAGTGCCGGGACAGGGGGGCTCTCTTCACCCCTCCACTTT.

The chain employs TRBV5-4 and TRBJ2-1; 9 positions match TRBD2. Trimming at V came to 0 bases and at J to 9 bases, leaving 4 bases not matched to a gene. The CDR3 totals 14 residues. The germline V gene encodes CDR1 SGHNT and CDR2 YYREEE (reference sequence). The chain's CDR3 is CASSLGLAGTEQFF. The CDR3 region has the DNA TGTGCCAGCAGCTTGGGGCTAGCGGGAACTGAGCAGTTCTTC.

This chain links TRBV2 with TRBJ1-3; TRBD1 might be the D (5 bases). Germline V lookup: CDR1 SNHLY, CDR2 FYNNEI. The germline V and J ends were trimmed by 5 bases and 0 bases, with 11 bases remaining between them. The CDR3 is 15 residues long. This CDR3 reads CASSSDRISGNTIYF. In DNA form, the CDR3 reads TGTGCCAGCAGTTCCGACAGAATCTCTGGAAACACCATATATTTT. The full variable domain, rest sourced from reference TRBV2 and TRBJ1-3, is EPEVTQTPSHQVTQMGQEVILRCVPISNHLYFYWYRQILGQKVEFLVSFYNNEISEKSEIFDDQFSVERPDGSNFTLKIRSTKLEDSAMYFCASSSDRISGNTIYFGEGSWLTVV.

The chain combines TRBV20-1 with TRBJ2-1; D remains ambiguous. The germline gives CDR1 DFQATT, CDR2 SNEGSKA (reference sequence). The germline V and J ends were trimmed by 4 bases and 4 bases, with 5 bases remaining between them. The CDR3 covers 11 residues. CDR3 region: CSAINYNEQFF. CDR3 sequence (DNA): TGCAGTGCTATAAATTACAATGAGCAGTTCTTC.

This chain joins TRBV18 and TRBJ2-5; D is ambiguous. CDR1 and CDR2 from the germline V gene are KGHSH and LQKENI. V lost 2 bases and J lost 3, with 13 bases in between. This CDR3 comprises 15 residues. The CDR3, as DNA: TGTGCCAGCTCACCAGGTGTCGGGCAGGAAGAGACCCAGTACTTC. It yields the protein CASSPGVGQEETQYF. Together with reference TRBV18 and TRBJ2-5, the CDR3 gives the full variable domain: NAGVMQNPRHLVRRRGQEARLRCSPMKGHSHVYWYRQLPEEGLKFMVYLQKENIIDESGMPKERFSAEFPKEGPSILRIQQVVRGDSAAYFCASSPGVGQEETQYFGPGTRLLVL.

CDR3 DNA: TGTGCCAGCAGTGAAAGCACGGACGCGTTACTCTACACCTTC. Residues: CASSESTDALLYTF. The chain uses TRBV2 and TRBJ1-2; D gene ambiguous. The CDR3 runs 14 residues. Germline V gene lookup returns CDR1 SNHLY and CDR2 FYNNEI. Trimming pared 2 bases from V and 10 bases from J, leaving 17 bases between.

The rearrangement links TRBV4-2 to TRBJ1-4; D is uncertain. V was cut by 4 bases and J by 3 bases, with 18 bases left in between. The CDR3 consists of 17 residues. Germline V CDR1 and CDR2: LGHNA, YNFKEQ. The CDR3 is CASSRAHQESPNEKLFF. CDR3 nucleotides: TGTGCCAGCAGCCGCGCCCACCAAGAGTCGCCTAATGAAAAACTGTTTTTT.